This is a list of T cell receptor beta chains from one sample in a study of cytomegalovirus exposure and HLA in healthy donors. Clones were read by immunoSEQ multiplex PCR, and TCRdb kept only the in-frame ones, dropping some. The sample includes some 160,000 clones. The specimen was PBMCs. All receptors derive from a young man in good health and CMV-seronegative. Each CDR3 is given with its conserved first and last residue.

j_gene,v_gene,CDR3aa
TRBJ2-7,TRBV19,CASSPSGGLAGYEQYF
TRBJ2-1,TRBV7-8,CASSFGLAGGSSYNEQFF
TRBJ2-3,TRBV27,CASSPDRAGTDTQYF
TRBJ2-5,TRBV2,CASSERGTQYF
TRBJ1-1,TRBV11-3,CASSLTGNTEAFF
TRBJ1-1,TRBV6-4,CASGWRTVNTEAFF
TRBJ2-2,TRBV11-2,CASSFSGSNTGELFF
TRBJ2-7,TRBV19,CASSLLAGNGEQYF
TRBJ2-7,TRBV19,CASSLGLDRYEQYF
TRBJ1-2,TRBV11-2,CASSPDRNYGYTF
NA,TRBV11-2,CASSRVVYEQYF
TRBJ2-2,TRBV19,CASSIRGYAGELFF
TRBJ1-5,TRBV6-6,CASRLGQLNQPQHF
TRBJ2-4,TRBV7-9,CASRRTGLGAKNIQYF
TRBJ2-3,TRBV15,CATSRDRDRGDTQYF
TRBJ1-2,TRBV10-3,CAIRPQGYGYTF
TRBJ2-7,TRBV20-1,CSARRRGEQYF
TRBJ1-5,TRBV27,CASSLGGGDQPQHF
TRBJ2-3,TRBV7-6,CASSLVGGARTDTQYF
TRBJ1-3,TRBV28,CASSSGLGNTIYF
TRBJ1-2,TRBV6-1,CASRSGREPYGYTF
TRBJ2-1,TRBV6-4,CASSDWAGTRNEQFF
TRBJ1-1,TRBV19,CASSKNSGGAAGTEAFF
TRBJ2-1,TRBV27,CASRRDTYNEQFF
TRBJ2-7,TRBV4-1,CASSLSTGEVEQYF
TRBJ2-1,TRBV30,CAWTPGTGSYNEQFF
TRBJ1-3,TRBV9,CASSSSGGNTIYF
TRBJ2-3,TRBV7-6,CASSPDREDTQYF
TRBJ2-3,TRBV6-5,CASSSLDRTDTQYF
TRBJ1-1,TRBV2,CASDRGRTEAFF
TRBJ1-1,TRBV5-1,CASSSSEGAEAFF
TRBJ2-1,TRBV30,CAWSLAGDEQFF
TRBJ2-5,TRBV29-1,CSALTAPETQYF
TRBJ1-5,TRBV4-3,CASSQDHRGGQPQHF
TRBJ1-1,TRBV27,CASSFTRGPGTEAFF
TRBJ1-1,TRBV27,CASSQTRLNTEAFF
TRBJ2-3,TRBV28,CATSGQGTDTQYF
TRBJ1-5,TRBV4-2,CASSQATGLNQPQHF
TRBJ2-5,TRBV14,CASSHKGEPPKTQYF
TRBJ1-2,TRBV6-1,CASSEAAGASAGYTF
TRBJ2-7,TRBV6-1,CASSSHISRTYEQYF
TRBJ2-7,TRBV5-5,CASSTLAGYEQYF
TRBJ2-3,TRBV7-9,CASSTTSGRAPDTQYF
TRBJ2-1,TRBV4-1,CASSQPGRNNEQFF
TRBJ2-6,TRBV27,CASSFQGSGANVLTF
TRBJ2-5,TRBV25-1,CASSLRQAGETQYF